This record covers a single T cell receptor beta chain. Authors' data handling: Counts of nucleated cells, estimated from reference gene primer amplification, were obtained. Data came from immunoSEQ multiplex PCR; TCRdb stores just in-frame clones and leaves some out. V, J and clone size are taken as reported in that table, and D and trimming were inferred from the DNA itself. The table includes about 22,000 clones, over 70% detected once. The sample originates from a study of blood T cell repertoires in COVID-19. Whole-study context: The United States, Italy and Spain were the sources of the acute and convalescent COVID-19 samples.

The CDR3 sequence is 15 residues long. J was trimmed by 2 bases and V by 6 bases; bases with no gene match: 8. Germline CDR1 LNHDA, CDR2 SQIVND (reference sequence). The chain uses TRBV19 and TRBJ2-7; 9 bases agree with TRBD2. This receptor was obtained from a man older than 75 with active or convalescent COVID-19. Sequenced: peripheral blood. The CDR3 protein is CASSPTSGRTYEQYF. DNA for the CDR3: TGTGCCAGTAGCCCAACTAGCGGGCGTACCTACGAGCAGTACTTC.